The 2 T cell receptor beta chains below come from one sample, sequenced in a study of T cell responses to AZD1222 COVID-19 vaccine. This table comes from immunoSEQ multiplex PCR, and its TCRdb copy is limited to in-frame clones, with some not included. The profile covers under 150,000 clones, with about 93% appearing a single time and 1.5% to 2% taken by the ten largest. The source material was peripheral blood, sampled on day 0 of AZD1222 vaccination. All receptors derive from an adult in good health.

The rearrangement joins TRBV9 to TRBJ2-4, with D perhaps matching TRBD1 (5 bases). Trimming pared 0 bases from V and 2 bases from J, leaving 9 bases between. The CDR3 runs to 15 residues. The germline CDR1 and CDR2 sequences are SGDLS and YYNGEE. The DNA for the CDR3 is TGTGCCAGCAGCGTAGGGGGCCAGCCCAAAAACATTCAGTACTTC. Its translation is CASSVGGQPKNIQYF.

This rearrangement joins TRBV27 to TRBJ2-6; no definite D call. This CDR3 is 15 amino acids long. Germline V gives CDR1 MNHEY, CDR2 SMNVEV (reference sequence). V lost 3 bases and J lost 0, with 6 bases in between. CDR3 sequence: CASSFVGSGANVLTF. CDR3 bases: TGTGCCAGCAGTTTCGTCGGCTCTGGGGCCAACGTCCTGACTTTC.